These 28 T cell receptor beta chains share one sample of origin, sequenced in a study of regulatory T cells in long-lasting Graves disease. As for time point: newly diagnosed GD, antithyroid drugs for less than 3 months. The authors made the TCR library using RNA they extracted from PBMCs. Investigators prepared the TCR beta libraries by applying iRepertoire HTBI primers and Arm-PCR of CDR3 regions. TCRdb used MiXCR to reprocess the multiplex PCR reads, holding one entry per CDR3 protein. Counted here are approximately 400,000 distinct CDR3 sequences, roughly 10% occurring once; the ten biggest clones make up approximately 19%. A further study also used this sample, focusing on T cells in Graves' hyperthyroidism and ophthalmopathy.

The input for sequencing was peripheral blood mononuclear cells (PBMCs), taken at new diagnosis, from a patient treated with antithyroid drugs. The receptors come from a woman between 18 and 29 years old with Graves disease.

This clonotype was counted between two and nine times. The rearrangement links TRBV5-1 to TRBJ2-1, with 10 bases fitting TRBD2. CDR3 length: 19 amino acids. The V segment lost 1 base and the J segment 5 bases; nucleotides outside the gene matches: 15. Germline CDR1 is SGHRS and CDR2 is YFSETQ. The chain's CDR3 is CASSLRSSGRARPHNEQFF. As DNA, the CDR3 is TGCGCCAGCAGCTTGCGATCCAGCGGGAGGGCCCGTCCACACAATGAGCAGTTCTTC.

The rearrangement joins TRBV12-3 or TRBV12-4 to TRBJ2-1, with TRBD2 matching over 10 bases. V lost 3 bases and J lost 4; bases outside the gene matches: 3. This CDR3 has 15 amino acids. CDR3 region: CASSFPSGGYNEQFF. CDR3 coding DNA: TGTGCCAGCAGTTTTCCTAGCGGGGGTTACAATGAGCAGTTCTTC.

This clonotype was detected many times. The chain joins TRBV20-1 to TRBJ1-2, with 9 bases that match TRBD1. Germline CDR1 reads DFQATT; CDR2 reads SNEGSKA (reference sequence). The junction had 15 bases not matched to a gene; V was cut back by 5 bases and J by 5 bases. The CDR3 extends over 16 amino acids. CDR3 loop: CSAVPGQGWKGYGYTF. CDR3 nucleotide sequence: TGCAGTGCTGTACCGGGACAGGGATGGAAAGGGTATGGCTACACCTTC.

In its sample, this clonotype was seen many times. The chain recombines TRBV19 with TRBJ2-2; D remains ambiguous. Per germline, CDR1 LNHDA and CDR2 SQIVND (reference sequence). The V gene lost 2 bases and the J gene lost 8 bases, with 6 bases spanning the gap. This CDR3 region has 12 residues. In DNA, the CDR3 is TGTGCCAGTAGTATAAGTGATGGGGAGCTGTTTTTT. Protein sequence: CASSISDGELFF.

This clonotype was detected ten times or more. The CDR3 loop reads CASSYLLTGAVDQPQHF. In DNA form, the CDR3 reads TGTGCCAGCAGTTACTTGCTCACGGGGGCGGTAGATCAGCCCCAGCATTTT. The chain employs TRBV6-2 or TRBV6-3 and TRBJ1-5, with a weak D call TRBD1 (6 bases). V lost 1 base to trimming and J lost 5 bases, with 18 bases between them. The CDR3 loop spans 17 amino acids. CDR1 and CDR2 from the germline V gene are MNHEY and SVGEGT.

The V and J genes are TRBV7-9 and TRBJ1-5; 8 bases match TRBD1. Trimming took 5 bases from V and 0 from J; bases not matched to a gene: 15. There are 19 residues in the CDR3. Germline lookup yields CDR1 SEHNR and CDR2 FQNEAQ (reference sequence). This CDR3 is CASSPGVRQGTYSNQPQHF. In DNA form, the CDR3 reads TGTGCCAGCAGCCCTGGGGTGAGACAGGGGACCTATAGCAATCAGCCCCAGCATTTT.

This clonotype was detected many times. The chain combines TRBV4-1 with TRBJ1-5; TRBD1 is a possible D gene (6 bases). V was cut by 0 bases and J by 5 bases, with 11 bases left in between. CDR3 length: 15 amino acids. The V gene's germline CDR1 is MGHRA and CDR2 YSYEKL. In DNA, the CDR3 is TGCGCCAGCAGCCAAGATCCAGGGGCCGATCAGCCCCAGCATTTT. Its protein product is CASSQDPGADQPQHF.

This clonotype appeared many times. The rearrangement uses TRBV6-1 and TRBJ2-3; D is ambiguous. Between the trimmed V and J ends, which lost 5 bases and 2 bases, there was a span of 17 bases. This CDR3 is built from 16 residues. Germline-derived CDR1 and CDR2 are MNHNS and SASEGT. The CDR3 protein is CASSPAWADLTDTQYF. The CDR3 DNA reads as TGTGCCAGCAGTCCGGCTTGGGCGGACCTCACAGATACGCAGTATTTT.

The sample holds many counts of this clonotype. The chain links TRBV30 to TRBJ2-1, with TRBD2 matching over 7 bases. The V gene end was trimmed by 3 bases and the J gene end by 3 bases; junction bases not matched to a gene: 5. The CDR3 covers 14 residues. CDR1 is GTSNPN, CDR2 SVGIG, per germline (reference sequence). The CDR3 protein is CAWRRGYGYNEQFF. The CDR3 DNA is TGTGCCTGGAGGCGGGGGTATGGCTACAATGAGCAGTTCTTC.

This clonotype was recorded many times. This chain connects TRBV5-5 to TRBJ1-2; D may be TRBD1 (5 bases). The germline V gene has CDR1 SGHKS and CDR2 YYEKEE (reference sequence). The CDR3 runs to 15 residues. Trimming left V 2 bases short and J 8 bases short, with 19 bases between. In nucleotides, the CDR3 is TGTGCCAGCAGCTTCGAGAGGGGAGAGACGGGAGGCTACACCTTC. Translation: CASSFERGETGGYTF.

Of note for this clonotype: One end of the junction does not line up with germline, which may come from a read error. The DNA for the CDR3 is TGTGCTAGCAGCCTGGGACAGGGGACATTTAAGTACCAAGAGACCCAGTACTTC. This encodes CASSLGQGTFKYQETQYF. The rearrangement links TRBV7-7 to TRBJ2-5; 10 bases map to TRBD1. The CDR3 consists of 18 residues. Germline V gene lookup returns CDR1 SSHAT and CDR2 FNYEAQ (reference sequence). Based on the CDR3 plus reference TRBV7-7 and TRBJ2-5, the full variable domain is GAGVSQSPRYKVTKRGQDVTLRCDPISSHATLYWYQQALGQGPEFLTYFNYEAQPDKSGLPSDRFSAERPEGSISTLTIQRTEQRDSAMYRCASSLGQGTFKYQETQYFGPGTRLLVL.

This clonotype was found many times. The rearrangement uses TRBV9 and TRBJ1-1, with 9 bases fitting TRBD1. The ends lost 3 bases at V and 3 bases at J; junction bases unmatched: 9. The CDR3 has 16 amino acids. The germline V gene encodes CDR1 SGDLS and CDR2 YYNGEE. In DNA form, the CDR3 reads TGTGCCAGCAGCGCAGCCGGGGGGACAGGGCACACTGAAGCTTTCTTT. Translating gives CASSAAGGTGHTEAFF.

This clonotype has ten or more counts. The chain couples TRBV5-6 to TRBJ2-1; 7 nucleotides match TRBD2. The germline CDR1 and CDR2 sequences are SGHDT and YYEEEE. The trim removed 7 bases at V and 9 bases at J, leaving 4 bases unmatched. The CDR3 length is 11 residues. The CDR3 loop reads CASAAGVEQFF. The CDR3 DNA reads TGTGCCAGCGCCGCGGGGGTTGAGCAGTTCTTC.

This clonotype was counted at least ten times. The CDR3 bases are TGTGCCAGCACCCCTTTCGAGGCCGAGACTGAAGCTTTCTTT. Residues: CASTPFEAETEAFF. The chain combines TRBV12-3 or TRBV12-4 with TRBJ1-1; D remains unclear. This CDR3 is built from 14 residues. V was pared by 7 bases and J by 5 bases, with 17 bases between.

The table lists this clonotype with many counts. The CDR3: CASLGWNYNEQFF. The CDR3 bases are TGTGCCAGCTTAGGATGGAATTACAATGAGCAGTTCTTC. The genes are TRBV6-2 or TRBV6-3 and TRBJ2-1; D is unresolved. The CDR3 contains 13 residues. The germline V gene has CDR1 MNHEY and CDR2 SVGEGT. V was clipped by 8 bases and J by 4 bases, with 12 bases between them.

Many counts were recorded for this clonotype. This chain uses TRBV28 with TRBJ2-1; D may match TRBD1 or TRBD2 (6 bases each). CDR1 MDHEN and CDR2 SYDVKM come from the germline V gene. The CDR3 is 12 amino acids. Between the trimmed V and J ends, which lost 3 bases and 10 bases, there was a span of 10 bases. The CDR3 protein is CASSFGGMEQFF. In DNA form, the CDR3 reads TGTGCCAGCAGTTTCGGGGGCATGGAGCAGTTCTTC.

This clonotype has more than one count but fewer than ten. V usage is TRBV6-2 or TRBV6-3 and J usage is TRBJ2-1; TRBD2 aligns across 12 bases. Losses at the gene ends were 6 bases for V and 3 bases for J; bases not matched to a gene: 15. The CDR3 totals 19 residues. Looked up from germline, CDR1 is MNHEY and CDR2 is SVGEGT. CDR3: CASRRQGFGTSGYYNEQFF. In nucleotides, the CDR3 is TGTGCCAGCAGACGACAGGGCTTCGGGACTAGCGGGTACTACAATGAGCAGTTCTTC.

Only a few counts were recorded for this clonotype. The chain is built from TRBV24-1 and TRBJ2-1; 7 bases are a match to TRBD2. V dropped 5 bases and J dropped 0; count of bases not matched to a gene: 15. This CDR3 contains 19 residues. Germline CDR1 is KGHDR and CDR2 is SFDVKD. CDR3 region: CATSASILTSRSSYNEQFF. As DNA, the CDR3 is TGTGCCACCAGTGCATCAATCCTGACTAGCCGGAGCTCCTACAATGAGCAGTTCTTC.

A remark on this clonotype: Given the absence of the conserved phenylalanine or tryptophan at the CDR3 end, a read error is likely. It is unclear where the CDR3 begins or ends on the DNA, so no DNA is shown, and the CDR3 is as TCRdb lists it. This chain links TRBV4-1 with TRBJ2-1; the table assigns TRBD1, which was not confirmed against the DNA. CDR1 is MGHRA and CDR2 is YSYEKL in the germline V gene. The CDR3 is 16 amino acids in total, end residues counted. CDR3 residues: CASSQGGQGAPPPHSL.

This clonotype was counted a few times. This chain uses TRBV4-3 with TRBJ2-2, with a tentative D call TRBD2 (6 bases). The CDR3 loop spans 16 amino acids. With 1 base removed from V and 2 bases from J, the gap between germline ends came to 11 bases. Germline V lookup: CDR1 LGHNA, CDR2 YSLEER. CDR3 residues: CASSQGTTLNTGELFF. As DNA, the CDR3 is TGCGCCAGCAGCCAAGGGACTACCCTTAACACCGGGGAGCTGTTTTTT.

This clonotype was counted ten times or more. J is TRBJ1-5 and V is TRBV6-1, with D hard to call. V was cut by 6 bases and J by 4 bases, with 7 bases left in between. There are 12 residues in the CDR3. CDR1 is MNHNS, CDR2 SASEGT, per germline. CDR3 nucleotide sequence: TGTGCCAGCAGAACGAATAATCAGCCCCAGCATTTT. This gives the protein CASRTNNQPQHF.

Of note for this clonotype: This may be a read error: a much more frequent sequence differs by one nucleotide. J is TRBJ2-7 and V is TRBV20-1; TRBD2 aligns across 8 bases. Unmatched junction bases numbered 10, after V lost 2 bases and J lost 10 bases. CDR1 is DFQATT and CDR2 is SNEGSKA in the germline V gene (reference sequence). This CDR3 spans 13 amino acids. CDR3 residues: CSARRGIAGKQYF. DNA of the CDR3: TGCAGTGCTAGACGCGGAATAGCGGGGAAACAGTACTTC.

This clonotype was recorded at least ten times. The CDR3: CASSSSDRVGSEAFF. As DNA, the CDR3 is TGTGCCAGCAGCTCGAGTGACAGGGTAGGGTCTGAAGCTTTCTTT. The chain has TRBV13 and TRBJ1-1; 7 bases line up with TRBD1. Germline V CDR1 and CDR2: PRHDT, FYEKMQ (reference sequence). The V gene end was trimmed by 4 bases and the J gene end by 6 bases; junction bases not matched to a gene: 11. The CDR3 extends over 15 amino acids.

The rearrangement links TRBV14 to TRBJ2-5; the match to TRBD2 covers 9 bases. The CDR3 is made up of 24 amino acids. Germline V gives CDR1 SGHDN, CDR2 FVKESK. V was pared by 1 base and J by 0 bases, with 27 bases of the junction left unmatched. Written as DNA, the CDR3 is TGTGCCAGCAGCCAAGTGGAGGTAGCGGGAGTCTTTCTCGGAAGTCTACGGGACCAAGAGACCCAGTACTTC. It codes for CASSQVEVAGVFLGSLRDQETQYF.

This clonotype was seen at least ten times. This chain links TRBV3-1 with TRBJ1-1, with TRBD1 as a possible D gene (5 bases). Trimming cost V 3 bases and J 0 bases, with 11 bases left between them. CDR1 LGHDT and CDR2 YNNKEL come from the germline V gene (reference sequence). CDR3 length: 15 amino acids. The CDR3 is CASSQQGRLNTEAFF. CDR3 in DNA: TGTGCCAGCAGCCAGCAGGGACGGTTGAACACTGAAGCTTTCTTT. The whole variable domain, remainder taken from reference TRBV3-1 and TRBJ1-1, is DTAVSQTPKYLVTQMGNDKSIKCEQNLGHDTMYWYKQDSKKFLKIMFSYNNKELIINETVPNRFSPKSPDKAHLNLHINSLELGDSAVYFCASSQQGRLNTEAFFGQGTRLTVV.

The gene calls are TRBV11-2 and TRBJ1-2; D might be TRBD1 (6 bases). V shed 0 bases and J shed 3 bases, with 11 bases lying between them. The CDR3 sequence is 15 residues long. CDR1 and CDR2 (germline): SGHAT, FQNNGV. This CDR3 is CASSLEGGVHYGYTF. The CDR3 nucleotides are TGTGCCAGCAGCTTAGAAGGGGGGGTTCACTATGGCTACACCTTC.

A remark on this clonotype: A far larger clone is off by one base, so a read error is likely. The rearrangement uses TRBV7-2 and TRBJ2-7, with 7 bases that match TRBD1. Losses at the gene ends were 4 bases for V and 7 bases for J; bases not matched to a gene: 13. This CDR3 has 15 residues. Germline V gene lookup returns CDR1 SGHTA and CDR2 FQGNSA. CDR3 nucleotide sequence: TGTGCCAGCAGCTCGGGACAGCGCTCCTACAATGAGCAGTACTTC. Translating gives CASSSGQRSYNEQYF.

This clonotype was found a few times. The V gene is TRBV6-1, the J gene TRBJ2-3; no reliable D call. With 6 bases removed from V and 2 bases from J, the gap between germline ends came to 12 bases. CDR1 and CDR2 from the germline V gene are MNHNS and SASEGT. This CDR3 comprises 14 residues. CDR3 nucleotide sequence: TGTGCCAGCAGCGTGACGGGCCCCACAGATACGCAGTATTTT. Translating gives CASSVTGPTDTQYF.